This T cell receptor beta chain emerged from a study of cytomegalovirus exposure and HLA in healthy donors. Study observations and caveats: Confirmation was obtained in vitro that a few CMV-associated chains are specific for CMV antigens.

CDR1 is SNHLY and CDR2 is FYNNEI in the germline V gene. The V end was cut by 4 bases, the J end by 7 bases, with 13 bases between. The CDR3 extends over 13 amino acids. This clone was seen only once. Its target is unknown. Only in-frame clones appear in the TCRdb table, and some are missing; sequencing was by immunoSEQ multiplex PCR. The sample comprises approximately 180,000 clones, around 86% of which are singletons, and more than 1.2% rests with the top ten. The receptor comes from a woman aged 18 to 35 in good health and CMV-seronegative. The specimen was PBMCs. The chain joins TRBV2 to TRBJ1-1; D might be TRBD1 (5 bases). This chain's CDR3 is CASSAGDFGEAFF. The CDR3 DNA reads as TGTGCCAGCAGTGCGGGGGACTTCGGTGAAGCTTTCTTT.